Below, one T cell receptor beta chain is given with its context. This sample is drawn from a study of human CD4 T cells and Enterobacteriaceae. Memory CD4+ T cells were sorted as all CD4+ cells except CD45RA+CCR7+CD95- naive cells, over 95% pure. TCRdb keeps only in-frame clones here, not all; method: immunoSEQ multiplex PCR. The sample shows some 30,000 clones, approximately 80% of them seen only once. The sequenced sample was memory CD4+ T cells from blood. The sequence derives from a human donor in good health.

CDR3 protein: CASKLVTGNEQFF. CDR3 nucleotides: TGCGCCAGCAAACTAGTAACTGGCAATGAGCAGTTCTTC. The chain carries TRBV5-1 and TRBJ2-1; D is perhaps TRBD2 (5 bases). The CDR3 consists of 13 residues. V gave up 6 bases and J gave up 6 bases, with 13 bases separating them. CDR1 is SGHRS, CDR2 YFSETQ, per germline.